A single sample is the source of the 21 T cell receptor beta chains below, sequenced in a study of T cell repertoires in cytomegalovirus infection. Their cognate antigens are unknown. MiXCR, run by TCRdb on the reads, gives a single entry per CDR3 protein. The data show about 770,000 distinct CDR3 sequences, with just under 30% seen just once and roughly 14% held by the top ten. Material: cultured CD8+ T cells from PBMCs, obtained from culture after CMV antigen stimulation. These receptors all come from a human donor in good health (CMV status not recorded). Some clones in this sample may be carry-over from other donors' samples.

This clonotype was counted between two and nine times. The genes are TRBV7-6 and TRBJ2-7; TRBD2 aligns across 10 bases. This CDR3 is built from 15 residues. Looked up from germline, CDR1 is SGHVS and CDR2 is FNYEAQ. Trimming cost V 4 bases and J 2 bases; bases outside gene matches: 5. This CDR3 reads CASSSWTSGTYEQYF. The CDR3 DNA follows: TGTGCCAGCAGCTCTTGGACTAGCGGAACCTACGAGCAGTACTTC.

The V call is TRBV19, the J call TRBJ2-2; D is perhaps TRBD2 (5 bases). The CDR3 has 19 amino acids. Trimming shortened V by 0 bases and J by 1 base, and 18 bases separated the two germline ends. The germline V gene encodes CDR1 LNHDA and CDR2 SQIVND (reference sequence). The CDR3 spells CASSIDELVGSWNTGELFF. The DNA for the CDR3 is TGTGCCAGTAGTATAGATGAACTAGTGGGTTCCTGGAACACCGGGGAGCTGTTTTTT.

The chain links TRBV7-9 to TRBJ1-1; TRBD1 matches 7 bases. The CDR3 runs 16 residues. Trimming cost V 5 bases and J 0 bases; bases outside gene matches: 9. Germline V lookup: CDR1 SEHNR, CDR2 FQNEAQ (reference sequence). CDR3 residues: CASSPTTGPMNTEAFF. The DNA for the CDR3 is TGTGCCAGCAGCCCAACGACAGGGCCCATGAACACTGAAGCTTTCTTT. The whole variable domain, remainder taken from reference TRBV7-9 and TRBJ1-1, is DTGVSQNPRHKITKRGQNVTFRCDPISEHNRLYWYRQTLGQGPEFLTYFQNEAQLEKSRLLSDRFSAERPKGSFSTLEIQRTEQGDSAMYLCASSPTTGPMNTEAFFGQGTRLTVV.

CDR3 DNA sequence: TGTGCCAGCAGTGAAGCTTATCTAGCAACTGGGGAGCTGTTTTTT. Its protein is CASSEAYLATGELFF. This chain connects TRBV2 to TRBJ2-2, with a tentative D call TRBD2 (5 bases). The CDR3 has 15 amino acids. Germline CDR1 reads SNHLY; CDR2 reads FYNNEI. V was clipped by 0 bases and J by 8 bases, with 13 bases between them.

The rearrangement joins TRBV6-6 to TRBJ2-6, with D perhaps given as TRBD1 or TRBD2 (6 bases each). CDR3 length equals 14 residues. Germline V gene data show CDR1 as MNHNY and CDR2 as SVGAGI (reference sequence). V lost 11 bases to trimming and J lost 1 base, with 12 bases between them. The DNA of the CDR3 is TGTGCCGGGGGCGGGGCTTCTGGGGCCAACGTCCTGACTTTC. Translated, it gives CAGGGASGANVLTF.

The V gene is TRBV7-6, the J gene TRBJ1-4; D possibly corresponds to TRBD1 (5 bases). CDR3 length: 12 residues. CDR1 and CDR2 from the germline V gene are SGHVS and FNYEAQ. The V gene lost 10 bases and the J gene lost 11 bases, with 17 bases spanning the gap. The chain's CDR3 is CAIHKGRDKLFF. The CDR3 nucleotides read TGTGCCATCCATAAGGGGCGCGACAAACTGTTTTTT.

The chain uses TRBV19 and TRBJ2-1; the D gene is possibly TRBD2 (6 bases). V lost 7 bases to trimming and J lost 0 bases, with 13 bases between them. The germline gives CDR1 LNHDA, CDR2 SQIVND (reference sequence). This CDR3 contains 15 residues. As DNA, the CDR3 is TGTGCCAGTATAGAAAGCGGGCTCTCCTACAATGAGCAGTTCTTC. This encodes CASIESGLSYNEQFF. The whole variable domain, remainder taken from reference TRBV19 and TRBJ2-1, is DGGITQSPKYLFRKEGQNVTLSCEQNLNHDAMYWYRQDPGQGLRLIYYSQIVNDFQKGDIAEGYSVSREKKESFPLTVTSAQKNPTAFYLCASIESGLSYNEQFFGPGTRLTVL.

The CDR3 is CASSVAGDTAYEQYF. CDR3 bases: TGTGCCAGCAGCGTAGCGGGGGACACAGCCTACGAGCAGTACTTC. The chain uses TRBV9 and TRBJ2-7; D may match TRBD1 or TRBD2 (6 bases each). Germline V gives CDR1 SGDLS, CDR2 YYNGEE. Deletions cut 0 bases from V and 2 bases from J, with 12 bases between. The CDR3 runs to 15 residues.

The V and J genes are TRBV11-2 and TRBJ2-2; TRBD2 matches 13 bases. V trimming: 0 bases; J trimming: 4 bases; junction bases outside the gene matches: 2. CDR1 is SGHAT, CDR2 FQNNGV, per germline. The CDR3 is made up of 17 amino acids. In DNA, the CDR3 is TGTGCCAGCAGCTTAGAACTAGCGGGGGGGCTCACCGGGGAGCTGTTTTTT. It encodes CASSLELAGGLTGELFF.

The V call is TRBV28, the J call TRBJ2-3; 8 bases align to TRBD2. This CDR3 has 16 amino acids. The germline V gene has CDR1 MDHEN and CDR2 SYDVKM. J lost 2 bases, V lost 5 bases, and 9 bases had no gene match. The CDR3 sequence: CASSPLEREPTDTQYF. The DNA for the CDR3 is TGTGCCAGCAGTCCCCTGGAGCGGGAGCCCACAGATACGCAGTATTTT.

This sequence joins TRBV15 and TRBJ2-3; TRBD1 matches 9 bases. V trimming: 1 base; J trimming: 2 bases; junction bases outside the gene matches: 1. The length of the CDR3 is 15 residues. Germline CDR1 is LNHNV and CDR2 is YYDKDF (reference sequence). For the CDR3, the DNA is TGTGCCACCAGCAGAGGACAGGGGGTCACAGATACGCAGTATTTT. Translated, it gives CATSRGQGVTDTQYF.

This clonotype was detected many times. The CDR3 spells CASKKVGQGYTDTQYF. The CDR3 nucleotides read TGTGCCAGCAAGAAGGTGGGACAGGGATACACAGATACGCAGTATTTT. The chain uses TRBV7-2 and TRBJ2-3; TRBD1 matches 9 bases. The V gene end was trimmed by 7 bases and the J gene end by 2 bases; junction bases not matched to a gene: 10. This CDR3 spans 16 amino acids. Germline values: CDR1 SGHTA, CDR2 FQGNSA.

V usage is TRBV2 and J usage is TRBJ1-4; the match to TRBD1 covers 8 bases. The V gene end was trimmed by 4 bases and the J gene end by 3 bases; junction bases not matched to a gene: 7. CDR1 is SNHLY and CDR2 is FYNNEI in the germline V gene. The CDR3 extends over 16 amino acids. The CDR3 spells CASSVDRVEANEKLFF. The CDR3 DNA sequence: TGTGCCAGCAGTGTGGACAGGGTGGAAGCTAATGAAAAACTGTTTTTT.

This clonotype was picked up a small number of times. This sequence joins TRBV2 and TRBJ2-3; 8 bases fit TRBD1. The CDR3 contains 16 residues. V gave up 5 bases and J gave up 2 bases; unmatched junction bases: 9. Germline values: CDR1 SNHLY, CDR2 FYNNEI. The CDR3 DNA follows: TGTGCCAGCAGTACCACTGACAGGGGATTCACAGATACGCAGTATTTT. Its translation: CASSTTDRGFTDTQYF.

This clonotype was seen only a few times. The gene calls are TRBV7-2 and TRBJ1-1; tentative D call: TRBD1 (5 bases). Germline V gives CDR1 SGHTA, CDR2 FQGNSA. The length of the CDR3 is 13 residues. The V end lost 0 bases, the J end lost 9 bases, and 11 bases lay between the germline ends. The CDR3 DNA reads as TGTGCCAGCAGCTTAGCGACGACAGTACAAGCTTTCTTT. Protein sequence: CASSLATTVQAFF.

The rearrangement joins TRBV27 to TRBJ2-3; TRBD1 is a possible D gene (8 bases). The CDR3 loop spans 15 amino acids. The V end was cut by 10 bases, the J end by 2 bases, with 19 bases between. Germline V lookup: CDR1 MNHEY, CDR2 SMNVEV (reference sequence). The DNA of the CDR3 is TGTGCCATCTACGGGAGGCAGGGGGCCACAGATACGCAGTATTTT. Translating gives CAIYGRQGATDTQYF.

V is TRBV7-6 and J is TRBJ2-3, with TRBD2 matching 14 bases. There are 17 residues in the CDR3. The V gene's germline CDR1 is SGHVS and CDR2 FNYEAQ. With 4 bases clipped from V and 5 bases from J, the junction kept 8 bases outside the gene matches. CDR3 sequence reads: CASSSTSGGALEDTQYF. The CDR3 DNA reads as TGTGCCAGCAGCTCGACTAGCGGGGGGGCCTTGGAAGATACGCAGTATTTT.

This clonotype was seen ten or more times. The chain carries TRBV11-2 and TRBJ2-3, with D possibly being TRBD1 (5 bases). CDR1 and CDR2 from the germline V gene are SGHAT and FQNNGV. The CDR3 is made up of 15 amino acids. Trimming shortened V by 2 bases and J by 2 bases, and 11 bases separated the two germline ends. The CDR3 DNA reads TGTGCCAGCAGCTTAAAGGGGCGCCCCACAGATACGCAGTATTTT. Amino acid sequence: CASSLKGRPTDTQYF.

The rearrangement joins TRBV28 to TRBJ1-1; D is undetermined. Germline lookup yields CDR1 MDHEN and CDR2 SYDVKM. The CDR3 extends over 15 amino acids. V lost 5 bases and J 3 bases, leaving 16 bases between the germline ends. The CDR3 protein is CASSVRRVLDTEAFF. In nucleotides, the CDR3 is TGTGCCAGCAGTGTCAGGCGGGTCCTGGACACTGAAGCTTTCTTT.

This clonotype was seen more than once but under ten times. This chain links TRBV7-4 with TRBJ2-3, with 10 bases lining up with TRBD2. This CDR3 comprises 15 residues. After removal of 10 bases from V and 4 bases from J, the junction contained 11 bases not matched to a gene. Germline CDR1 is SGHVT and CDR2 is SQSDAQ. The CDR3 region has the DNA TGTGCCACCTCGCCAAGCGGGGGGGCTTCAGATACGCAGTATTTT. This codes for CATSPSGGASDTQYF.

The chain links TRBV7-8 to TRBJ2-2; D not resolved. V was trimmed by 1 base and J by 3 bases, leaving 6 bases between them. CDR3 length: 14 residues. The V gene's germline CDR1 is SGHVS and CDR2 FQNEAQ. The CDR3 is CASSLVFDTGELFF. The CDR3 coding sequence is TGTGCCAGCAGCTTAGTGTTCGACACCGGGGAGCTGTTTTTT.